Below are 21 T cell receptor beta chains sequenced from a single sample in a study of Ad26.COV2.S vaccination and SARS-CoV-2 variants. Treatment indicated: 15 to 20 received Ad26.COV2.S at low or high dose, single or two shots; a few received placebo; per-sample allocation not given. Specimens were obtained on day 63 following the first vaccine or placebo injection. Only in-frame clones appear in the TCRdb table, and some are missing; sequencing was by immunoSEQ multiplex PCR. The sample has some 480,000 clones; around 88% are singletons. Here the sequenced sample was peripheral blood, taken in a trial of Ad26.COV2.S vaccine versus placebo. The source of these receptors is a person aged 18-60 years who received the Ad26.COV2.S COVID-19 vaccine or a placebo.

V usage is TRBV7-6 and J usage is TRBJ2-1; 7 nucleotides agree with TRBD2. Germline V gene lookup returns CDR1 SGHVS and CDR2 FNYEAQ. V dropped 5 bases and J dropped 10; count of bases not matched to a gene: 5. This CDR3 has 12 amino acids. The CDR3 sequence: CASSPRGSEQFF. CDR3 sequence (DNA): TGTGCCAGCAGCCCGCGCGGGAGCGAGCAGTTCTTC.

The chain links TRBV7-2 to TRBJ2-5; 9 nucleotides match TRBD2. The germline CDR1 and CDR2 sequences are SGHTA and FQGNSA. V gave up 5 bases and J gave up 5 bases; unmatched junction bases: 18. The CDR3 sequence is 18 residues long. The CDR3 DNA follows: TGTGCCAGCAGCCCACCCTTCAGGGTAGCGGGAGATTGGGAGACCCAGTACTTC. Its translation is CASSPPFRVAGDWETQYF.

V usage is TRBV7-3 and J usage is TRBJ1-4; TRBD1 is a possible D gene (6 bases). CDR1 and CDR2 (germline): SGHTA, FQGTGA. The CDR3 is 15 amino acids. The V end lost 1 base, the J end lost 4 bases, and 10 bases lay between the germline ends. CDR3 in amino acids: CASSLNGGLNEKLFF. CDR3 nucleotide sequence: TGTGCCAGCAGCTTAAATGGGGGCCTTAATGAAAAACTGTTTTTT.

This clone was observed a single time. In DNA form, the CDR3 reads TGCGCCAGCAGCCAAGATAGCTGGCTAGCGGGAGGAGAGCAGTTCTTC. It yields the protein CASSQDSWLAGGEQFF. This chain joins TRBV4-1 and TRBJ2-1, with 11 nucleotides matching TRBD2. The germline V gene encodes CDR1 MGHRA and CDR2 YSYEKL. V trimming: 0 bases; J trimming: 10 bases; junction bases outside the gene matches: 8. The CDR3 has 16 residues.

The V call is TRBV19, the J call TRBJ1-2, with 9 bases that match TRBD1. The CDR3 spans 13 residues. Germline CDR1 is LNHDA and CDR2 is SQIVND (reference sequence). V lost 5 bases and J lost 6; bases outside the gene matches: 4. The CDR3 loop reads CASSLDRGNGYTF. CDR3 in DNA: TGTGCCAGTAGTCTCGACAGGGGGAATGGCTACACCTTC. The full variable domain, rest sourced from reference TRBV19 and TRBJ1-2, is DGGITQSPKYLFRKEGQNVTLSCEQNLNHDAMYWYRQDPGQGLRLIYYSQIVNDFQKGDIAEGYSVSREKKESFPLTVTSAQKNPTAFYLCASSLDRGNGYTFGSGTRLTVV.

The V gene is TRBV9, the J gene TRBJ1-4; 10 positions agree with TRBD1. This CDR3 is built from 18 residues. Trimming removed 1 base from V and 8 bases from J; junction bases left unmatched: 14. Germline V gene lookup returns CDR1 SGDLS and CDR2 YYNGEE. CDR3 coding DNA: TGTGCCAGCAGCGTATTCTCGGGACAGGGGCCCTCTCGGGAAAAACTGTTTTTT. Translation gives CASSVFSGQGPSREKLFF.

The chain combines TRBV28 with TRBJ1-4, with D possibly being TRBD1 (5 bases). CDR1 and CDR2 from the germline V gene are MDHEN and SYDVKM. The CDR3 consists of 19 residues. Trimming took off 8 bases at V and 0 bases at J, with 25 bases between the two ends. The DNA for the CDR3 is TGTGCCAGCGGGGCCGGGGGACGGGTCCTAGATGCAACTAATGAAAAACTGTTTTTT. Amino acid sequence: CASGAGGRVLDATNEKLFF.

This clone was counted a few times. DNA for the CDR3: TGTGCCACTATAAGGACGGACTATGGCTACACCTTC. Its translation is CATIRTDYGYTF. This chain uses TRBV19 with TRBJ1-2; no clear D. Germline CDR1 and CDR2: LNHDA and SQIVND (reference sequence). V gave up 10 bases and J gave up 3 bases, with 12 bases separating them. The CDR3 has 12 residues.

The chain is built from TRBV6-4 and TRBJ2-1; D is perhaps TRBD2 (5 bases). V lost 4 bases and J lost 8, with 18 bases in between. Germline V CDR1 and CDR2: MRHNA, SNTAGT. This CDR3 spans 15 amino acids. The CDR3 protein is CASSAPFRASHEQFF. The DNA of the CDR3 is TGTGCCAGCAGTGCCCCCTTCCGAGCTAGCCATGAGCAGTTCTTC.

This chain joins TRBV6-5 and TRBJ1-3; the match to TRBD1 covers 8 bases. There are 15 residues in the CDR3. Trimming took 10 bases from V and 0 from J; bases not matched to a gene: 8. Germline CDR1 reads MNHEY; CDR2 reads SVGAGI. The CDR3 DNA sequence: TGTGCCACCCGACAGGGGAGTAGCTCTGGAAACACCATATATTTT. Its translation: CATRQGSSSGNTIYF.

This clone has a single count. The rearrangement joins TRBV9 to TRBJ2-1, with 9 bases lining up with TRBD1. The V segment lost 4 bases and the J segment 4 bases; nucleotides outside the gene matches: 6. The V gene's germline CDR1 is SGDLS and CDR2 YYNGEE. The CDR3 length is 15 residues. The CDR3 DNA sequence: TGTGCCAGCAGCCCCCGACAGGGGGGATACAATGAGCAGTTCTTC. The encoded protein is CASSPRQGGYNEQFF.

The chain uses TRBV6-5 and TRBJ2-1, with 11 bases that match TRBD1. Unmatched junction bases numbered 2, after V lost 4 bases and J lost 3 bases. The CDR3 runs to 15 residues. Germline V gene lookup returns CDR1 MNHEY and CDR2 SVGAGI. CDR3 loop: CASSSGTGGYNEQFF. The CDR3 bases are TGTGCCAGCAGTTCCGGGACAGGGGGCTACAATGAGCAGTTCTTC.

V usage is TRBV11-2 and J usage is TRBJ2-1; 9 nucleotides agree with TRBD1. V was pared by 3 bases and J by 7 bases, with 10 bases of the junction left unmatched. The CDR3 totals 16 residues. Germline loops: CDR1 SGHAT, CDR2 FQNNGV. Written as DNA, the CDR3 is TGTGCCAGCAGCTTCCCCGGACAGGGGCTGGTGAATGAGCAGTTCTTC. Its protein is CASSFPGQGLVNEQFF. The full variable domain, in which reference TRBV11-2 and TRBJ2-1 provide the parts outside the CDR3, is EAGVAQSPRYKIIEKRQSVAFWCNPISGHATLYWYQQILGQGPKLLIQFQNNGVVDDSQLPKDRFSAERLKGVDSTLKIQPAKLEDSAVYLCASSFPGQGLVNEQFFGPGTRLTVL.

CDR3 loop: CASSSGGYSYEQYF. The CDR3 region has the DNA TGTGCCAGCAGTAGCGGGGGGTATTCCTACGAGCAGTACTTC. The V call is TRBV6-5, the J call TRBJ2-7; 9 nucleotides match TRBD2. The length of the CDR3 is 14 residues. Trimming removed 5 bases from V and 1 base from J; junction bases left unmatched: 3. Germline-derived CDR1 and CDR2 are MNHEY and SVGAGI.

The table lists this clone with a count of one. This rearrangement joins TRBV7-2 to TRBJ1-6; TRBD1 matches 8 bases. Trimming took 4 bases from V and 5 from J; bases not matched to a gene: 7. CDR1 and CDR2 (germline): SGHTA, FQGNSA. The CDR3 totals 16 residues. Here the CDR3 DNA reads TGTGCCAGCAGCTCCAGGACAGGGAACCATAATTCACCCCTCCACTTT. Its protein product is CASSSRTGNHNSPLHF.

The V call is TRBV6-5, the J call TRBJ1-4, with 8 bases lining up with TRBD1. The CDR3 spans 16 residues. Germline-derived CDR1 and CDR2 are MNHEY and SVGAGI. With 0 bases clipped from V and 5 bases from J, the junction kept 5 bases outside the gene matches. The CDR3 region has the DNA TGTGCCAGCAGTTACTCGCGCGACAGGGGAAATGAAAAACTGTTTTTT. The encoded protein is CASSYSRDRGNEKLFF.

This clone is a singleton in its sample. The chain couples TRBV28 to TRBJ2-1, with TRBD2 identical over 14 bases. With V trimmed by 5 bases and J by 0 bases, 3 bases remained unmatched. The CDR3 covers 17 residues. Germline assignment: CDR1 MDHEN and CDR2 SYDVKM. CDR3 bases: TGTGCCAGCAGTCCGGGACTAGCGGGAGCCTCCTACAATGAGCAGTTCTTC. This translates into CASSPGLAGASYNEQFF.

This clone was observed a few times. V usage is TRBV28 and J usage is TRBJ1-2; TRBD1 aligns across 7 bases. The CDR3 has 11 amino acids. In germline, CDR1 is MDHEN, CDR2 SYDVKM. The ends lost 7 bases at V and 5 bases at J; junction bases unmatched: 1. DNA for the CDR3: TGTGCCAGCACAGGGGGGTATGGCTACACCTTC. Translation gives CASTGGYGYTF.

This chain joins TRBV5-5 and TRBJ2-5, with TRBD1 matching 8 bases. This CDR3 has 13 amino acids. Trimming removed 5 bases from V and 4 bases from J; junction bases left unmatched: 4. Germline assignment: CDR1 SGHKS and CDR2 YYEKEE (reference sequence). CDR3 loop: CASRWTGTETQYF. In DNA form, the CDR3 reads TGTGCCAGCAGATGGACAGGGACAGAGACCCAGTACTTC.

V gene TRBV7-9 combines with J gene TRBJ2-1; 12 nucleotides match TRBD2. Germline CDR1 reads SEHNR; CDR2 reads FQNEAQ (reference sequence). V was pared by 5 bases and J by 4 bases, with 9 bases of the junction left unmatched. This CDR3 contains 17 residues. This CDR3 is CASSLRRTSGKYNEQFF. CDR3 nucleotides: TGTGCCAGCAGCCTACGTCGGACTAGCGGGAAATACAATGAGCAGTTCTTC. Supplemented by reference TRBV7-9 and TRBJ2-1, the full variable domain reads DTGVSQNPRHKITKRGQNVTFRCDPISEHNRLYWYRQTLGQGPEFLTYFQNEAQLEKSRLLSDRFSAERPKGSFSTLEIQRTEQGDSAMYLCASSLRRTSGKYNEQFFGPGTRLTVL.

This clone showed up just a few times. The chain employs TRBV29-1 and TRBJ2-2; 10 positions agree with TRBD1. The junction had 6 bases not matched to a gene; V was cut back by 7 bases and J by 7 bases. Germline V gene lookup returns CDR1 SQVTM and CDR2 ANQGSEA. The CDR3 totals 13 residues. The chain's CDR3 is CSAAWTGGGELFF. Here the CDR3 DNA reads TGCAGCGCTGCGTGGACAGGGGGCGGGGAGCTGTTTTTT.